This T cell receptor (beta chain) is from a study of identifying expanded T cells in peripheral blood (dated by TCRdb to between 2019 and 2020). With respect to the entire study: Technical replicates were generated by sequencing separate aliquots of the same genomic DNA pool, with four replicates compared pairwise.

Worth noting for this clone: The clone's antigen remains unknown. One base away there is no much larger clone; base qualities are not given.

No immune events, such as infections, were documented for the healthy donors during the collection period. To calibrate time-dependent variance in a beta-binomial model of T-cell clone differential abundance, blood repertoires from healthy donors were used as a training cohort. The training cohort included approximately ten healthy donors, of whom 3 were female and 7 were male. An age range of roughly 29 to 64 years, with an average of 43 years, was recorded for the donors. Whole blood from each healthy donor was obtained from a commercial supplier and was collected at three time points roughly 14 days apart. For immunosequencing, genomic DNA was extracted from unsorted whole blood. TCRbeta CDR3 regions were profiled with the immunoSEQ Assay using bias-controlled multiplex PCR amplification of genomic DNA. On the study's bioinformatics: To quantify the absolute abundance of each unique TCRbeta CDR3 region, the sequences were collapsed and filtered. Differential abundance was tested with a binomial (Fisher-equivalent) model and with a beta-binomial model adding time-dependent variance fitted from healthy donors. Clones with fewer than 5 combined templates were removed, and differential abundance was called for clones with a Benjamini-Hochberg FDR below 0.01. The form v = (b*log(k)+a)^2 was used to model beta-binomial variance as a function of total template count across the two samples. TCRdb stores this immuneACCESS table with in-frame sequences only. Part of the clones is absent; in the studies checked, under half of the shortfall reflects unresolved V genes, and no reason is known for the rest. D and trimming were read from the DNA, whereas the V and J calls and clone size are those reported in that table. For this sample the table gives around 100,000 clones, of which about 89% were detected only once. Roughly 15% of the sample belongs to the ten largest clones.

Findings and caveats that apply to the study as a whole: The binomial model flagged roughly 1.2 differentially abundant clones between technical replicates but approximately 15 over around two weeks and 18 to 20 over around four weeks. Across all healthy-donor time intervals, the beta-binomial model significantly cut both the number of clones called differentially abundant and the false-positive rate. For all healthy donors, the variance in clone template counts between roughly 2-week samples rose significantly as total template count increased. The authors expected biological variance in healthy repertoires might increase further over much longer intervals such as months to years.

CDR1 and CDR2 were assigned from the germline V gene (reference sequence) as SEHNR and FQNEAQ. The junction shows trimming of 9 bases on V and 0 bases on J, plus 18 bases between the germline ends. From the cysteine up to the phenylalanine, the CDR3 has a length of 16 residues. Only CDR3 DNA remains: 48 bases, in frame from the first base. The receptor comes from a person between 18 and 75 years old in good health. Sequencing was performed on blood. This receptor chain uses TRBV7-9 and TRBJ1-3; possibly the D gene is TRBD1, per 5 matching bases. The nucleotides read TGTGCCAGAAGCCCTCCGGGACCGATCTCTGGAAACACCATATATTTT. Translated, it gives CARSPPGPISGNTIYF.